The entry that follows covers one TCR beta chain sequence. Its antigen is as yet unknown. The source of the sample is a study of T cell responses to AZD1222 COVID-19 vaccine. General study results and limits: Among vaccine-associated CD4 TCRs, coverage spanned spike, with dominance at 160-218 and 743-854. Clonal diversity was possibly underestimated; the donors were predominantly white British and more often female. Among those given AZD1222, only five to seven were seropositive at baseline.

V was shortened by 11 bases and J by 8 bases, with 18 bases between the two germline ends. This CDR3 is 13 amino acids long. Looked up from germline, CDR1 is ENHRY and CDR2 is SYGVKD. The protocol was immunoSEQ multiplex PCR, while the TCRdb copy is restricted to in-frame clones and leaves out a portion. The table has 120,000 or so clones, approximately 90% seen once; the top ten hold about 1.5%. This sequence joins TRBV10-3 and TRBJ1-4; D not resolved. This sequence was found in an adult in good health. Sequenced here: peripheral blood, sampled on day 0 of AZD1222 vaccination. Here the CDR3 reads CAHASSPTEKLFF. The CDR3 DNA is TGTGCCCACGCTAGCAGTCCTACAGAAAAACTGTTTTTT.